These T cell receptor beta chains were read from a single sample in a study of cytomegalovirus exposure and HLA in healthy donors. The data were produced by immunoSEQ multiplex PCR, yet TCRdb's version contains in-frame clones alone and is incomplete. The table records tens of thousands of clones, approximately 78% of them present only once. Sequenced: PBMCs. The receptors stem from a man aged 18 to 30 in good health and CMV-seronegative. Each CDR3 is given without its conserved first and last residue.

CDR3: ASSLELAGTGETQY; V: TRBV7-7; J: TRBJ2-5
CDR3: ASSLGQVVQY; V: TRBV7-2; J: TRBJ2-7
CDR3: AWSPLTGGTEKLF; V: TRBV30; J: TRBJ1-4
CDR3: ASSQEFLGQGASNYGYT; V: TRBV4-1; J: TRBJ1-2
CDR3: VSSLGLAGGPAYEQY; V: TRBV7-9; J: TRBJ2-7
CDR3: ATAYGQGAGGANVLT; V: TRBV10-3; J: TRBJ2-6
CDR3: ASSGSSGGLGTDTQY; V: TRBV21-1; J: TRBJ2-3
CDR3: AWGPSEEKLF; V: TRBV30; J: TRBJ1-4
CDR3: ASSLQTGGAAGANVLT; V: TRBV5-5; J: TRBJ2-6
CDR3: ASGSGGSYEQY; V: TRBV28; J: TRBJ2-7
CDR3: ASSHKAGGVGEQF; V: TRBV4-3; J: TRBJ2-1
CDR3: ASSFGQGYGYT; V: TRBV7-2; J: TRBJ1-2
CDR3: ASRTARDRVHEQY; V: TRBV6-6; J: TRBJ2-7
CDR3: ASSSRDRGFYGYT; V: TRBV6-5; J: TRBJ1-2
CDR3: ATSREGGSYEQY; V: TRBV15; J: TRBJ2-7
CDR3: ASSWDNSRGSYNEQF; V: TRBV2; J: TRBJ2-1
CDR3: ASSYLDSSYEQY; V: TRBV6-5; J: TRBJ2-7
CDR3: ASSLGQLVFEAF; V: TRBV28; J: TRBJ1-1
CDR3: ASSLDRTGGYHY; V: TRBV5-6; J: TRBJ2-5
CDR3: ASSTRGAGGYT; V: TRBV2; J: TRBJ1-2
CDR3: ASSASGQENTEAF; V: TRBV5-5; J: TRBJ1-1
CDR3: ASSDRRRNSNYGYT; V: TRBV6-4; J: TRBJ1-2
CDR3: ASSWEGGETQY; V: TRBV27; J: TRBJ2-5
CDR3: ASSLSVAGVGYEQF; V: TRBV7-3; J: TRBJ2-1
CDR3: ASSFSFVAGSYEQY; V: TRBV28; J: TRBJ2-7
CDR3: ATSRGFDRVNQPQH; V: TRBV15; J: TRBJ1-5
CDR3: ASSLWDSYEQY; V: TRBV5-1; J: .
CDR3: ASSDGLAHHQTYEQY; V: TRBV2; J: TRBJ2-7
CDR3: ASSLTGEQY; V: TRBV18; J: TRBJ2-7
CDR3: ASSLAGTELGNTIY; V: TRBV7-6; J: TRBJ1-3
CDR3: ASIRGQGEAF; V: TRBV19; J: TRBJ1-1
CDR3: ASSSGMTSGSYEQY; V: TRBV5-1; J: TRBJ2-7
CDR3: ASSGTVGSYEQY; V: TRBV27; J: TRBJ2-7
CDR3: ASSLKRSSYNEQF; V: TRBV14; J: TRBJ2-1
CDR3: ASSLEGGRGPGSPQH; V: TRBV7-6; J: TRBJ1-5
CDR3: ASSPREAAPDLV; V: TRBV7-8; J: TRBJ2-1
CDR3: ASRDRQGNSPLH; V: TRBV6-6; J: TRBJ1-6